The entry that follows covers one TCR beta chain sequence. What it recognizes is unknown. Measured with immunoSEQ multiplex PCR; TCRdb has only the in-frame clones, and not every one. The table includes 200,000 or so clones, about four fifths detected once. The germline V gene encodes CDR1 LGHNA and CDR2 YSLEER. V trimming: 1 base; J trimming: 5 bases; junction bases outside the gene matches: 12. CDR3 size: 17 residues. The data belong to a study of cytomegalovirus exposure and HLA in healthy donors. Overall study: The 110 or so validation repertoires used a platform that matched the one used for the approximately 670 first-cohort repertoires, as a later analysis reported.

Separate from the roughly 700-subject first cohort, the roughly 120-subject validation cohort was the one that the donors belonged to. Overall study results and limits: Cytomegalovirus-associated status was assigned to 150 or so TCR beta chains. Under in vitro conditions, three CMV-associated chains were confirmed as specific for CMV antigens.

The sequenced sample consisted of PBMCs. The chain employs TRBV4-3 and TRBJ2-5; 8 positions agree with TRBD1. This receptor was obtained from a man younger than 35 in good health and CMV-seropositive. The CDR3 sequence is CASSQAGRGQVGETQYF. The CDR3 DNA follows: TGCGCCAGCAGCCAAGCGGGCAGGGGGCAGGTGGGTGAGACCCAGTACTTC.